This T cell receptor (beta chain) originates from a study of molecular identifiers for immune sequencing clone quantification. In the study overall: Replicates partitioned RNA from approximately 20,000 or 100,000 naive CD8 cells into five parts, sequencing four.

CDR3 length equals 15 residues. J gave up 5 bases and V 6 bases, and 10 bases lay outside the gene matches. Germline V lookup: CDR1 KGHSH, CDR2 LQKENI. TCRdb recomputed calls from the PCR reads with MiXCR, one row per CDR3 protein. This table holds over 600,000 distinct CDR3 sequences, less than 20% found once. A few counts support this clonotype. The TCR comes from a human donor in good health. Some libraries in this study had Jurkat cell RNA spiked in. The V gene is TRBV18, the J gene TRBJ2-3, with TRBD2 matching over 8 bases. Sequenced: naive CD8+ T cells from blood, with Jurkat cell RNA spiked in. The subset was: FACS-sorted CD8+CD4-CCR7+CD45RA+ naive T cells. CDR3 in DNA: TGTGCCAGCTCCCGAACTAGCGGAGCCATAGATACGCAGTATTTT. As protein: CASSRTSGAIDTQYF.